This TCR beta chain was retrieved from a study of graft-versus-host responses after intestinal transplantation. Measured with immunoSEQ multiplex PCR; TCRdb has only the in-frame clones, and not every one. The data contain over 65,000 clones, roughly 89% of them singletons. Study-level results: Early post-transplant HvG declines tracked with peak circulating GvH clone levels.

This clone was seen a single time. The antigen remains undetermined. Deletions cut 0 bases from V and 6 bases from J, with 9 bases between. CDR3 length: 15 amino acids. From germline, CDR1 is SGHNT and CDR2 YENEEA. J is TRBJ1-6 and V is TRBV11-3; TRBD1 is a possible D gene (5 bases). The sequence was obtained from a human donor who received an intestinal transplant. The sequences come from unstimulated CD4+ T cells sorted from spleen or lymph node cells, collected before intestinal transplant. CDR3 sequence (DNA): TGTGCCAGCAGCTTAGATCTAGGGGCTAATTCACCCCTCCACTTT. Translation gives CASSLDLGANSPLHF. The full variable domain, with the rest looked up from reference TRBV11-3 and TRBJ1-6, is EAGVVQSPRYKIIEKKQPVAFWCNPISGHNTLYWYLQNLGQGPELLIRYENEEAVDDSQLPKDRFSAERLKGVDSTLKIQPAELGDSAVYLCASSLDLGANSPLHFGNGTRLTVT.